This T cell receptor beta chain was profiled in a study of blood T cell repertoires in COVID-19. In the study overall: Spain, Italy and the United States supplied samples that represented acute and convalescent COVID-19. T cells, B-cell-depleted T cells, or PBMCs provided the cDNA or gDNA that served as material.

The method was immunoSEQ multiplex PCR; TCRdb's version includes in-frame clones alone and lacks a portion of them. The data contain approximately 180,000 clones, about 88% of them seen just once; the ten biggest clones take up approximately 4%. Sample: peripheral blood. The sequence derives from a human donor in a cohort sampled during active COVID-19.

The DNA for the CDR3 is TGTGCCAGCAGTATCTCAGGGGGACAGTTTATCACGAAAGCAGATACGCAGTATTTT. Translated: CASSISGGQFITKADTQYF. The chain couples TRBV27 to TRBJ2-3; 7 nucleotides line up with TRBD1. The CDR3 is 19 amino acids. Per the germline V gene, CDR1 is MNHEY and CDR2 is SMNVEV (reference sequence). V was pared by 5 bases and J by 4 bases, with 21 bases of the junction left unmatched.